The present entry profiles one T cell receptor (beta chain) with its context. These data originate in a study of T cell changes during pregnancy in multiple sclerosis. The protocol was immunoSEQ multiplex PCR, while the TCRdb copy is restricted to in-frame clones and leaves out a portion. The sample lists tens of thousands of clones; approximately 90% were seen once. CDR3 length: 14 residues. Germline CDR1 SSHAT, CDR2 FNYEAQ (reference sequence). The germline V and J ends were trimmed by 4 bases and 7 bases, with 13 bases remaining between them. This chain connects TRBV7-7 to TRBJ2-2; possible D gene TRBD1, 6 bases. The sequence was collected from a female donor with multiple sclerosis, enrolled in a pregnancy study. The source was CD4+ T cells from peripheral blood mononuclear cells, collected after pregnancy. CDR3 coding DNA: TGTGCCAGCAGCTCTAACAGGGTCGGCGGGGAGCTGTTTTTT. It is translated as CASSSNRVGGELFF. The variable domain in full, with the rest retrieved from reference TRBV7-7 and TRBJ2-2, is GAGVSQSPRYKVTKRGQDVTLRCDPISSHATLYWYQQALGQGPEFLTYFNYEAQPDKSGLPSDRFSAERPEGSISTLTIQRTEQRDSAMYRCASSSNRVGGELFFGEGSRLTVL.